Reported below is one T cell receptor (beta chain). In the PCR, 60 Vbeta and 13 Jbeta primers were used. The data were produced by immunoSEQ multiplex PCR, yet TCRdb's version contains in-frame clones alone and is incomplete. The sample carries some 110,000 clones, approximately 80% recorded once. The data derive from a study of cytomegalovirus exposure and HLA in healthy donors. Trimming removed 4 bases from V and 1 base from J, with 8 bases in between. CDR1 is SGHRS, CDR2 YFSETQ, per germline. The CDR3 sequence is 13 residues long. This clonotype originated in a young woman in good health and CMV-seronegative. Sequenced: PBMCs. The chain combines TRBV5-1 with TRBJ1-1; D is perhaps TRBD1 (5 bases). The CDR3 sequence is CASSTGANTEAFF. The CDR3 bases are TGCGCCAGCAGCACAGGAGCGAACACTGAAGCTTTCTTT.